The next 21 T cell receptor beta chains were all read from a single sample in a study of T cells after yellow fever vaccination. TCRdb re-derived calls from the 5' RACE reads in MiXCR, one entry per CDR3 protein. Of 250,000 to 300,000 distinct CDR3 sequences in the sample, about 10% were seen once. The specimen comprised CD4+ T cells sorted from PBMCs, sampled 5 days after the yellow fever booster vaccination. The receptors originated from a man between 18 and 29 years old who received the YFV17D yellow fever vaccine.

This sequence joins TRBV20-1 and TRBJ2-3, with D perhaps matching TRBD2 (5 bases). Germline CDR1 reads DFQATT; CDR2 reads SNEGSKA (reference sequence). V was cut by 2 bases and J by 4 bases, with 7 bases left in between. The CDR3 has 12 residues. The CDR3 DNA reads as TGCAGTGCTAGACTACTAGCAGATACGCAGTATTTT. This codes for CSARLLADTQYF.

This clonotype has more than one count but fewer than ten. The chain is built from TRBV4-1 and TRBJ1-3; weak D call: TRBD1 (5 bases). Between the trimmed V and J ends, which lost 2 bases and 4 bases, there was a span of 9 bases. CDR3 length equals 14 residues. Germline values: CDR1 MGHRA, CDR2 YSYEKL. The chain's CDR3 is CASSQPREGNTIYF. The DNA for the CDR3 is TGCGCCAGCAGCCAACCCAGGGAAGGAAACACCATATATTTT.

This clonotype was detected many times. The gene calls are TRBV7-7 and TRBJ2-5; 12 nucleotides agree with TRBD2. Germline V gene lookup returns CDR1 SSHAT and CDR2 FNYEAQ (reference sequence). The CDR3 sequence is 17 residues long. V shed 2 bases and J 5 bases; nucleotides not matched to a gene: 9. The CDR3 DNA is TGTGCCAGCAGCTTATCTAGCGGGGGGGCCTGGGTCGAGACCCAGTACTTC. Residues: CASSLSSGGAWVETQYF. The entire variable domain, with the rest obtained from reference TRBV7-7 and TRBJ2-5, is as follows: GAGVSQSPRYKVTKRGQDVTLRCDPISSHATLYWYQQALGQGPEFLTYFNYEAQPDKSGLPSDRFSAERPEGSISTLTIQRTEQRDSAMYRCASSLSSGGAWVETQYFGPGTRLLVL.

This clonotype occurred a few times. V usage is TRBV7-9 and J usage is TRBJ2-7; D remains ambiguous. Trimming pared 5 bases from V and 1 base from J, leaving 21 bases between. CDR1 is SEHNR, CDR2 FQNEAQ, per germline (reference sequence). This CDR3 comprises 17 residues. The CDR3 region is CASSPKPGRSFSYEQYF. In DNA form, the CDR3 reads TGTGCCAGCAGCCCAAAGCCAGGAAGATCATTTTCCTACGAGCAGTACTTC.

This clonotype was observed at least ten times. V is TRBV5-1 and J is TRBJ2-7; D call uncertain. V shed 1 base and J shed 11 bases, with 22 bases lying between them. The CDR3 has 15 amino acids. Germline loops: CDR1 SGHRS, CDR2 YFSETQ. The CDR3 spells CASSLTRAGALLKYF. CDR3 DNA: TGCGCCAGCAGCTTGACTCGGGCAGGAGCGCTCCTAAAGTACTTC.

At least ten counts were recorded for this clonotype. The chain has TRBV7-3 and TRBJ2-3, with 9 bases lining up with TRBD2. Germline CDR1 and CDR2: SGHTA and FQGTGA. The CDR3 has 16 amino acids. The V segment lost 3 bases and the J segment 2 bases; nucleotides outside the gene matches: 6. CDR3 residues: CASSFGTSRDTDTQYF. DNA of the CDR3: TGTGCCAGCAGCTTTGGGACTAGCAGAGACACAGATACGCAGTATTTT.

The V call is TRBV7-2, the J call TRBJ1-3, with 8 nucleotides matching TRBD1. CDR1 SGHTA and CDR2 FQGNSA come from the germline V gene. The CDR3 has 17 amino acids. Trimming took 2 bases from V and 4 from J; bases not matched to a gene: 10. The CDR3 sequence: CASSLSPGRGLGNTIYF. CDR3 in DNA: TGTGCCAGCAGCTTATCCCCTGGCAGGGGGCTAGGAAACACCATATATTTT. Drawing the rest from reference TRBV7-2 and TRBJ1-3, the complete variable domain is GAGVSQSPSNKVTEKGKDVELRCDPISGHTALYWYRQSLGQGLEFLIYFQGNSAPDKSGLPSDRFSAERTGGSVSTLTIQRTQQEDSAVYLCASSLSPGRGLGNTIYFGEGSWLTVV.

This clonotype was detected only a few times. J is TRBJ2-5 and V is TRBV27; TRBD2 matches 11 bases. After removal of 5 bases from V and 4 bases from J, the junction contained 9 bases not matched to a gene. Germline values: CDR1 MNHEY, CDR2 SMNVEV (reference sequence). The CDR3 is made up of 16 amino acids. CDR3 nucleotides: TGTGCCAGCAGTCCCCTACTAGCGGGGGATGCAGAGACCCAGTACTTC. Its translation is CASSPLLAGDAETQYF.

Only a few counts were recorded for this clonotype. The chain is built from TRBV18 and TRBJ2-1; 12 bases fit TRBD2. The CDR3 runs to 19 residues. In germline, CDR1 is KGHSH, CDR2 LQKENI. Unmatched junction bases numbered 20, after V lost 6 bases and J lost 8 bases. The CDR3 region has the DNA TGTGCCAGCTCTCCTGTTGGCCCTGCTAGCGGGGGGGCCGTAGATGAGCAGTTCTTC. Translated, it gives CASSPVGPASGGAVDEQFF.

The chain carries TRBV6-5 and TRBJ2-1; TRBD2 agrees at 7 bases. The germline CDR1 and CDR2 sequences are MNHEY and SVGAGI. This CDR3 has 14 residues. Trimming removed 6 bases from V and 9 bases from J; junction bases left unmatched: 11. The CDR3: CASRRGGGGTEQFF. The CDR3 nucleotides are TGTGCCAGCAGGAGGGGTGGCGGGGGTACTGAGCAGTTCTTC.

This clonotype was seen a few times. The chain combines TRBV7-2 with TRBJ1-1; no reliable D call. This CDR3 has 13 amino acids. Germline V gene sequence: CDR1 SGHTA, CDR2 FQGNSA. The ends were cut back, 4 bases at V and 5 bases at J, with 11 bases in the middle. This chain's CDR3 is CASSSAFRTEAFF. CDR3 bases: TGTGCCAGCAGCTCGGCGTTCCGAACTGAAGCTTTCTTT.

The CDR3, as DNA: TGCGCCAGCAGCTCAGCGTGGACCCCAGCACGTGCAGATACGCAGTATTTT. It is translated as CASSSAWTPARADTQYF. The chain combines TRBV4-3 with TRBJ2-3; D is undetermined. This CDR3 is 17 amino acids long. Germline assignment: CDR1 LGHNA and CDR2 YSLEER. V was cut by 5 bases and J by 4 bases, with 22 bases left in between.

The rearrangement uses TRBV13 and TRBJ2-7, with TRBD2 as a possible D gene (5 bases). CDR1 is PRHDT and CDR2 is FYEKMQ in the germline V gene (reference sequence). Trimming cost V 3 bases and J 3 bases, with 9 bases left between them. CDR3 length: 13 residues. The CDR3 region is CASSFGLSYEQYV. The CDR3 DNA is TGTGCCAGCAGCTTTGGACTGAGCTACGAGCAGTACGTC.

This clonotype was picked up a small number of times. CDR3: CASRRGLAGFNEQFF. DNA of the CDR3: TGTGCCAGTAGGAGGGGACTAGCGGGTTTCAATGAGCAGTTCTTC. The V and J genes are TRBV19 and TRBJ2-1; the match to TRBD2 covers 12 bases. Germline trimming cut 6 bases from V and 6 bases from J; bases unmatched to any gene: 6. CDR1 is LNHDA and CDR2 is SQIVND in the germline V gene (reference sequence). This CDR3 spans 15 amino acids.

The chain carries TRBV7-9 and TRBJ2-6; 8 positions agree with TRBD2. The CDR3 contains 15 residues. After removal of 3 bases from V and 2 bases from J, the junction contained 0 bases not matched to a gene. CDR1 is SEHNR, CDR2 FQNEAQ, per germline (reference sequence). CDR3 loop: CASSFGGAGANVLTF. The CDR3 DNA is TGTGCCAGCAGCTTCGGGGGGGCTGGGGCCAACGTCCTGACTTTC.

This clonotype has a handful of counts. The chain carries TRBV20-1 and TRBJ2-5; 10 bases are shared with TRBD2. Germline CDR1 is DFQATT and CDR2 is SNEGSKA (reference sequence). The CDR3 has 15 amino acids. Losses at the gene ends were 6 bases for V and 0 bases for J; bases not matched to a gene: 7. The CDR3, as DNA: TGCAGTGCCACGCGTAGCGGGGGGTACCAAGAGACCCAGTACTTC. Translating gives CSATRSGGYQETQYF.

Here the CDR3 reads CASRRGGELFF. CDR3 bases: TGTGCCAGCAGGCGGGGCGGGGAGCTGTTTTTT. This chain links TRBV7-2 with TRBJ2-2; possible D gene TRBD2, 6 bases. V lost 6 bases to trimming and J lost 7 bases, with 6 bases between them. From germline, CDR1 is SGHTA and CDR2 FQGNSA. This CDR3 has 11 amino acids.

This clonotype was counted many times. The chain recombines TRBV6-2 or TRBV6-3 with TRBJ1-5; no reliable D call. V lost 7 bases to trimming and J lost 3 bases, with 7 bases between them. CDR1 and CDR2 from the germline V gene are MNHEY and SVGEGT. The CDR3 runs to 12 residues. The CDR3 region is CASTSSNQPQHF. As DNA, the CDR3 is TGTGCCAGCACCAGCTCCAATCAGCCCCAGCATTTT.

This clonotype was observed a few times. At one boundary the junction diverges from the germline segment, which might be a read error. The J gene is TRBJ2-1, the V gene TRBV12-3 or TRBV12-4, with TRBD1 as a possible D gene (6 bases). The CDR3 runs to 15 residues. CDR3 nucleotides: TGTGCCAGCAATCAGTATTCATTTAGGGACAACGAGCAGTTCTTC. Encoded protein: CASNQYSFRDNEQFF.

This clonotype was counted between two and nine times. The chain couples TRBV11-2 to TRBJ2-1, with 11 bases aligning to TRBD2. The germline CDR1 and CDR2 sequences are SGHAT and FQNNGV. V shed 2 bases, J shed 7 bases, and the junction held 7 bases outside the gene matches. The CDR3 has 16 amino acids. The CDR3 nucleotides read TGTGCCAGCAGCTTACTGACCCTAGCGGGGGGTAATGAGCAGTTCTTC. This sequence encodes CASSLLTLAGGNEQFF. Combining the CDR3 with reference TRBV11-2 and TRBJ2-1 gives the whole variable domain EAGVAQSPRYKIIEKRQSVAFWCNPISGHATLYWYQQILGQGPKLLIQFQNNGVVDDSQLPKDRFSAERLKGVDSTLKIQPAKLEDSAVYLCASSLLTLAGGNEQFFGPGTRLTVL.

The chain carries TRBV20-1 and TRBJ2-5, with a possible D match to TRBD2 (5 bases). The CDR3 length is 11 residues. The V and J ends lost 6 bases and 3 bases respectively, with 8 bases between them. Germline CDR1 reads DFQATT; CDR2 reads SNEGSKA (reference sequence). The CDR3 sequence is CSAEREETQYF. The DNA of the CDR3 is TGCAGTGCCGAGAGGGAAGAGACCCAGTACTTC.